This entry lists 18 T cell receptor beta chains sequenced from one sample in a study of OX40 agonist ivuxolimab in advanced cancers. Clones were sequenced by immunoSEQ multiplex PCR, and TCRdb holds only the in-frame ones, with some missing. The sample holds fewer than 45,000 clones, about 87% seen once. This specimen was CD4+ or CD8+ T cells sorted from blood, taken in a trial of the OX40 agonist ivuxolimab. These receptors came from an adult with an advanced solid tumor such as melanoma, head and neck, liver or kidney cancer.

The chain is built from TRBV28 and TRBJ1-2; D is undetermined. V dropped 4 bases and J dropped 5 bases, with 17 bases sitting between them. The CDR3 has 15 amino acids. Germline V gene data show CDR1 as MDHEN and CDR2 as SYDVKM. The CDR3 region has the DNA TGTGCCAGCAGTTCCTCCGCAACCTGGGGATATGGCTACACCTTC. It is translated as CASSSSATWGYGYTF.

About this clone: It differs at one base from a far larger clone, so likely a read error. This chain connects TRBV7-2 to TRBJ2-3, with D unresolved. V was clipped by 7 bases and J by 0 bases, with 2 bases between them. Per germline, CDR1 SGHTA and CDR2 FQGNSA. The CDR3 is made up of 11 amino acids. The CDR3 is CASTSTDTQYF. CDR3 sequence (DNA): TGTGCCAGCACTAGCACAGATACGCAGTATTTT.

The chain carries TRBV5-1 and TRBJ2-3; D gene unclear. This CDR3 has 12 amino acids. Trimming left V 2 bases short and J 4 bases short, with 5 bases between. Germline CDR1 SGHRS, CDR2 YFSETQ. The CDR3 coding sequence is TGCGCCAGCAGCTTCACAGCAGATACGCAGTATTTT. This translates into CASSFTADTQYF.

The J gene is TRBJ1-3, the V gene TRBV11-2; D gene unclear. This CDR3 has 16 residues. From germline, CDR1 is SGHAT and CDR2 FQNNGV. V was pared by 1 base and J by 0 bases, with 10 bases between. CDR3 coding DNA: TGTGCCAGCAGCTTAGGAACAACGAGCTCTGGAAACACCATATATTTT. Translated, it gives CASSLGTTSSGNTIYF.

The rearrangement uses TRBV5-4 and TRBJ2-5; D could derive from TRBD1 or TRBD2 (6 bases each). This CDR3 has 15 residues. From germline, CDR1 is SGHNT and CDR2 YYREEE (reference sequence). V was clipped by 4 bases and J by 4 bases, with 17 bases between them. CDR3: CASSQRTGRTETQYF. The CDR3, as DNA: TGTGCCAGCAGCCAAAGAACAGGGAGGACAGAGACCCAGTACTTC.

V gene TRBV29-1 combines with J gene TRBJ2-3; weak D call: TRBD2 (6 bases). This CDR3 is 10 amino acids long. Per the germline V gene, CDR1 is SQVTM and CDR2 is ANQGSEA. V lost 7 bases and J 4 bases, leaving 6 bases between the germline ends. For the CDR3, the DNA is TGCAGCGGGGGGGCAGATACGCAGTATTTT. This encodes CSGGADTQYF.

The chain employs TRBV9 and TRBJ2-5; TRBD2 agrees at 7 bases. The CDR3 contains 14 residues. V dropped 5 bases and J dropped 6; count of bases not matched to a gene: 10. Germline CDR1 and CDR2: SGDLS and YYNGEE. CDR3 amino acids: CASSKAGREKTQYF. CDR3 nucleotide sequence: TGTGCCAGCAGTAAAGCAGGGCGGGAGAAGACCCAGTACTTC.

The V and J genes are TRBV21-1 and TRBJ1-2. TRBV21-1 is noted as a pseudogene. The CDR3 totals 13 residues. Here the CDR3 DNA reads TGTGCCAGCAGGTTACCGGGTGGGGTTGGCTACACCTTC. Amino acids: CASRLPGGVGYTF.

The chain carries TRBV2 and TRBJ2-1; 12 positions match TRBD2. This CDR3 has 13 amino acids. V shed 8 bases, J shed 5 bases, and the junction held 1 base outside the gene matches. The germline CDR1 and CDR2 sequences are SNHLY and FYNNEI. The CDR3 region has the DNA TGTGCCAGCCGACTAGCGGGGGACAATGAGCAGTTCTTC. The encoded protein is CASRLAGDNEQFF.

The CDR3: CASSVGQGGTEAFF. The DNA for the CDR3 is TGTGCCAGCAGCGTGGGACAGGGCGGAACTGAAGCTTTCTTT. The rearrangement links TRBV5-4 to TRBJ1-1; the match to TRBD1 covers 9 bases. Germline CDR1 reads SGHNT; CDR2 reads YYREEE (reference sequence). V lost 4 bases, J lost 5 bases, and 6 bases stayed unmatched. The CDR3 has 14 residues.

The genes are TRBV7-8 and TRBJ2-7; 10 bases agree with TRBD2. The CDR3 totals 16 residues. Germline-derived CDR1 and CDR2 are SGHVS and FQNEAQ. V dropped 1 base and J dropped 5; count of bases not matched to a gene: 8. CDR3 DNA: TGTGCCAGCAGCTTAGATTCTAGCGGGAGTTGGAACGAGCAGTACTTC. Translating gives CASSLDSSGSWNEQYF.

This sequence joins TRBV20-1 and TRBJ1-1; TRBD1 is a possible D gene (5 bases). Germline V CDR1 and CDR2: DFQATT, SNEGSKA (reference sequence). V shed 7 bases and J shed 10 bases, with 16 bases lying between them. The CDR3 is 11 residues long. The CDR3: CSGFWGSGAFF. The CDR3 nucleotides read TGCAGTGGGTTTTGGGGGAGCGGAGCTTTCTTT.

V is TRBV7-8 and J is TRBJ2-5; 7 positions agree with TRBD1. Germline lookup yields CDR1 SGHVS and CDR2 FQNEAQ. The CDR3 extends over 15 amino acids. The J segment lost 2 bases and the V segment lost 4 bases, leaving 7 bases of the junction unmatched. As DNA, the CDR3 is TGTGCCAGCAGCTCTTTGAGGGGGCGGCAAGAGACCCAGTACTTC. Its translation: CASSSLRGRQETQYF. The entire variable domain, with the rest obtained from reference TRBV7-8 and TRBJ2-5, is as follows: GAGVSQSPRYKVAKRGQDVALRCDPISGHVSLFWYQQALGQGPEFLTYFQNEAQLDKSGLPSDRFFAERPEGSVSTLKIQRTQQEDSAVYLCASSSLRGRQETQYFGPGTRLLVL.

The chain employs TRBV5-1 and TRBJ2-5, with 9 nucleotides matching TRBD1. The V gene's germline CDR1 is SGHRS and CDR2 YFSETQ. Unmatched junction bases numbered 6, after V lost 4 bases and J lost 5 bases. This CDR3 has 14 amino acids. CDR3 in amino acids: CASSGGDRVETQYF. The CDR3 nucleotides read TGCGCCAGCAGCGGGGGGGACAGGGTCGAGACCCAGTACTTC.

The chain couples TRBV5-4 to TRBJ1-2; D is perhaps TRBD1 (6 bases). Germline CDR1 reads SGHNT; CDR2 reads YYREEE (reference sequence). V lost 1 base, J lost 4 bases, and 11 bases lay in between. The CDR3 is 14 residues long. The CDR3 loop reads CASSLYGQPYGYTF. CDR3 sequence (DNA): TGTGCCAGCAGCTTGTACGGACAGCCCTATGGCTACACCTTC. Looking up the rest from reference TRBV5-4 and TRBJ1-2 gives the full variable domain: ETGVTQSPTHLIKTRGQQVTLRCSSQSGHNTVSWYQQALGQGPQFIFQYYREEENGRGNFPPRFSGLQFPNYSSELNVNALELDDSALYLCASSLYGQPYGYTFGSGTRLTVV.

The chain has TRBV5-1 and TRBJ2-1, with 8 bases fitting TRBD2. The CDR3 extends over 15 amino acids. Germline CDR1 and CDR2: SGHRS and YFSETQ. J lost 7 bases, V lost 0 bases, and 6 bases had no gene match. The CDR3 reads CASSLAQGGGNEQFF. CDR3 in DNA: TGCGCCAGCAGCTTGGCCCAGGGCGGGGGGAATGAGCAGTTCTTC. The full variable domain, in which reference TRBV5-1 and TRBJ2-1 provide the parts outside the CDR3, is KAGVTQTPRYLIKTRGQQVTLSCSPISGHRSVSWYQQTPGQGLQFLFEYFSETQRNKGNFPGRFSGRQFSNSRSEMNVSTLELGDSALYLCASSLAQGGGNEQFFGPGTRLTVL.

V usage is TRBV7-3 and J usage is TRBJ1-2; D not certain. V was cut by 0 bases and J by 7 bases, with 9 bases left in between. The CDR3 contains 13 residues. Germline V gene data show CDR1 as SGHTA and CDR2 as FQGTGA. CDR3 bases: TGTGCCAGCAGCTTAACCGTGGGCGGTGGCTACACCTTC. This translates into CASSLTVGGGYTF.

The chain joins TRBV6-1 to TRBJ2-7; D remains ambiguous. Germline values: CDR1 MNHNS, CDR2 SASEGT. The V and J ends lost 4 bases and 8 bases respectively, with 15 bases between them. This CDR3 has 13 amino acids. CDR3 coding DNA: TGTGCCAGCAGTGGGACCCGACCAAGCAAGCAGTACTTC. Protein product: CASSGTRPSKQYF.